The 5 T cell receptor beta chains below come from one sample, sequenced in a study of blood T cell repertoires in COVID-19. Sequencing used immunoSEQ multiplex PCR; TCRdb keeps in-frame clones, though not all of them. The sample holds under 350,000 clones, roughly 90% seen once. Sequenced input: peripheral blood. These TCRs come from a woman between 25 and 40 years old with COVID-19, enrolled during active disease.

This chain joins TRBV5-5 and TRBJ1-6; no clear D. CDR3 size: 19 residues. Looked up from germline, CDR1 is SGHKS and CDR2 is YYEKEE (reference sequence). V lost 3 bases and J lost 0, with 19 bases in between. The CDR3 nucleotides are TGTGCCAGCAGCTCCCGGCGCGGGGAATCGAGCTCCTATAATTCACCCCTCCACTTT. Residues: CASSSRRGESSSYNSPLHF. The full variable domain, rest sourced from reference TRBV5-5 and TRBJ1-6, is DAGVTQSPTHLIKTRGQQVTLRCSPISGHKSVSWYQQVLGQGPQFIFQYYEKEERGRGNFPDRFSARQFPNYSSELNVNALLLGDSALYLCASSSRRGESSSYNSPLHFGNGTRLTVT.

The CDR3 here is CASSRSTGTTGELFF. CDR3 in DNA: TGTGCCAGCAGTCGGAGCACGGGAACCACCGGGGAGCTGTTTTTT. The chain recombines TRBV28 with TRBJ2-2; maybe TRBD2 (5 bases). This CDR3 is built from 15 residues. V was shortened by 5 bases and J by 4 bases, with 14 bases between the two germline ends. Germline loops: CDR1 MDHEN, CDR2 SYDVKM. Full variable domain (missing parts from reference TRBV28 and TRBJ2-2): DVKVTQSSRYLVKRTGEKVFLECVQDMDHENMFWYRQDPGLGLRLIYFSYDVKMKEKGDIPEGYSVSREKKERFSLILESASTNQTSMYLCASSRSTGTTGELFFGEGSRLTVL.

A word on this clone: A read error may account for a junction end that differs from germline. The chain is built from TRBV29-1 and TRBJ1-1, with D maybe TRBD1 (6 bases). The CDR3 extends over 19 amino acids. The germline V gene has CDR1 SQVTM and CDR2 ANQGSEA. CDR3 region: CSAERRGTRRMRMNTEAFF. CDR3 coding DNA: TGCAGCGCTGAAAGAAGAGGGACAAGGCGGATGAGAATGAACACTGAAGCTTTCTTT.

The V call is TRBV5-1, the J call TRBJ2-1; 8 nucleotides align to TRBD1. Germline assignment: CDR1 SGHRS and CDR2 YFSETQ. The V and J ends lost 4 bases and 4 bases, in that order; junction bases with no gene match: 7. CDR3 size: 15 residues. The CDR3: CASSPGQGTYNEQFF. CDR3 in DNA: TGCGCCAGCAGCCCCGGACAGGGTACATACAATGAGCAGTTCTTC.

The chain employs TRBV5-1 and TRBJ1-2, with 7 bases that match TRBD1. V was pared by 3 bases and J by 4 bases, with 9 bases of the junction left unmatched. This CDR3 comprises 15 residues. Germline CDR1 is SGHRS and CDR2 is YFSETQ. As DNA, the CDR3 is TGCGCCAGCAGCTCGGGGACAGTCAAGACCTATGGCTACACCTTC. Protein sequence: CASSSGTVKTYGYTF. The complete variable domain, with remaining parts taken from reference TRBV5-1 and TRBJ1-2, reads KAGVTQTPRYLIKTRGQQVTLSCSPISGHRSVSWYQQTPGQGLQFLFEYFSETQRNKGNFPGRFSGRQFSNSRSEMNVSTLELGDSALYLCASSSGTVKTYGYTFGSGTRLTVV.